This T cell receptor (beta chain) was profiled in a study of blood T cell repertoires in COVID-19. Study summary: Nucleic acid was either cDNA or gDNA, and it came from T cells, B-cell-depleted T cells, or PBMCs.

V trimming: 2 bases; J trimming: 10 bases; junction bases outside the gene matches: 11. CDR3 size: 16 residues. From germline, CDR1 is MNHNS and CDR2 SASEGT. In the original processing: Amplifying reference gene primers gave estimates of nucleated cell counts. Repertoires were generated with immunoSEQ multiplex PCR, while TCRdb's copy carries only in-frame clones and drops some. V and J calls and clone size are given by that table; D and trimming were obtained from the DNA. Counted here are roughly 260,000 clones, 70% to 85% occurring once; the ten biggest clones make up about 4%. The sequence came from a woman in her thirties or forties with active or convalescent COVID-19. The chain couples TRBV6-1 to TRBJ2-3; 11 bases agree with TRBD2. The sequencing input was peripheral blood. The CDR3 DNA reads as TGTGCCAGCAGTGAAACGGTATCTAGCGGGGGGAACGCGCAGTATTTT. Protein sequence: CASSETVSSGGNAQYF.